The 14 T cell receptor beta chains given below trace back to one sample, sequenced in a study of blood T cell repertoires in COVID-19. Clones were sequenced by immunoSEQ multiplex PCR, and TCRdb holds only the in-frame ones, with some missing. Of fewer than 150,000 clones listed, 70% to 85% are singletons. Sequencing input: peripheral blood. These receptors originate from a woman in her forties or fifties with acute or convalescent COVID-19.

The chain links TRBV19 to TRBJ2-7; D might be TRBD1 (6 bases). The CDR3 is 14 amino acids. Trimming cost V 2 bases and J 4 bases, with 12 bases left between them. Germline assignment: CDR1 LNHDA and CDR2 SQIVND (reference sequence). In nucleotides, the CDR3 is TGTGCCAGTAGTATAACCCAACAGGGTTACGAGCAGTACTTC. Amino acids: CASSITQQGYEQYF.

The chain is built from TRBV30 and TRBJ1-6, with 8 positions matching TRBD1. Trimming took 0 bases from V and 5 from J; bases not matched to a gene: 3. CDR1 is GTSNPN and CDR2 is SVGIG in the germline V gene (reference sequence). The CDR3 sequence is 15 residues long. The CDR3 is CAWSVDRGNNSPLHF. CDR3 bases: TGTGCCTGGAGTGTAGACAGGGGAAATAATTCACCCCTCCACTTT.

This clone appeared once. The chain couples TRBV27 to TRBJ1-1; no definite D call. CDR1 and CDR2 (germline): MNHEY, SMNVEV (reference sequence). There are 14 residues in the CDR3. Trimming took off 6 bases at V and 2 bases at J, with 13 bases between the two ends. CDR3 region: CASRSLTFNTEAFF. For the CDR3, the DNA is TGTGCCAGCAGGTCTTTAACTTTTAACACTGAAGCTTTCTTT.

The J gene is TRBJ1-5, the V gene TRBV12-3 or TRBV12-4; D ambiguous. The V end lost 5 bases, the J end lost 3 bases, and 5 bases lay between the germline ends. CDR3 length: 12 residues. CDR3 sequence reads: CASSNTNQPQHF. The CDR3 DNA reads TGTGCCAGCAGTAACACCAATCAGCCCCAGCATTTT.

The V call is TRBV5-1, the J call TRBJ2-1, with 10 bases matching TRBD1. The CDR3 length is 15 residues. Germline CDR1 is SGHRS and CDR2 is YFSETQ. Trimming took 4 bases from V and 2 from J; bases not matched to a gene: 3. The CDR3 here is CASSPGQGTYNEQFF. CDR3 nucleotides: TGCGCCAGCAGCCCGGGACAGGGGACCTACAATGAGCAGTTCTTC.

The V gene is TRBV6-5, the J gene TRBJ1-3; D gene unclear. Trimming removed 2 bases at V and 7 bases at J, with 15 bases between. The CDR3 is 15 residues long. Germline assignment: CDR1 MNHEY and CDR2 SVGAGI. The CDR3 coding sequence is TGTGCCAGCAGTTACGTCGGGCCCGGAGGGAACACCATATATTTT. Protein product: CASSYVGPGGNTIYF.

The chain joins TRBV6-5 to TRBJ2-2; D not resolved. CDR1 is MNHEY, CDR2 SVGAGI, per germline. With 6 bases removed from V and 3 bases from J, the gap between germline ends came to 5 bases. The CDR3 is 12 residues long. The CDR3 here is CASSHDTGELFF. The CDR3 bases are TGTGCCAGCAGCCATGACACCGGGGAGCTGTTTTTT.

This rearrangement joins TRBV4-1 to TRBJ1-1, with 11 bases matching TRBD1. Trimming cost V 2 bases and J 6 bases; bases outside gene matches: 14. This CDR3 has 18 amino acids. Germline values: CDR1 MGHRA, CDR2 YSYEKL. CDR3 sequence: CASSQIQIRDRGVAEAFF. CDR3 DNA sequence: TGCGCCAGCAGCCAAATCCAGATCCGGGACAGGGGGGTCGCTGAAGCTTTCTTT.

The V call is TRBV6-5, the J call TRBJ2-2; 8 bases match TRBD1. Germline CDR1 MNHEY, CDR2 SVGAGI. V was clipped by 6 bases and J by 4 bases; unmatched bases: 7. CDR3 length: 15 residues. The CDR3 is CASRGTGLTTGELFF. CDR3 in DNA: TGTGCCAGCAGAGGGACAGGTCTCACCACCGGGGAGCTGTTTTTT.

The V and J genes are TRBV19 and TRBJ2-1, with a tentative D call TRBD1 (6 bases). This CDR3 spans 15 amino acids. The V gene lost 6 bases and the J gene lost 6 bases, with 18 bases spanning the gap. Germline-derived CDR1 and CDR2 are LNHDA and SQIVND (reference sequence). CDR3 loop: CASRDRGKGSNEQFF. The CDR3 DNA follows: TGTGCCAGTAGGGATAGGGGGAAGGGCTCCAATGAGCAGTTCTTC.

The CDR3 spells CATSDIVDTQYF. CDR3 coding DNA: TGTGCCACCAGTGACATTGTAGATACGCAGTATTTT. The chain combines TRBV24-1 with TRBJ2-3, with D unresolved. The germline CDR1 and CDR2 sequences are KGHDR and SFDVKD. The CDR3 extends over 12 amino acids. Trimming stripped 4 bases from V and 5 bases from J, with 6 bases between.

The chain combines TRBV7-3 with TRBJ2-4, with a tentative D call TRBD1 (7 bases). In germline, CDR1 is SGHTA, CDR2 FQGTGA. V gave up 2 bases and J gave up 0 bases, with 11 bases separating them. The CDR3 extends over 16 amino acids. For the CDR3, the DNA is TGTGCCAGCAGCTTAGGAGGGGGCCTAGCCAAAAACATTCAGTACTTC. Translated, it gives CASSLGGGLAKNIQYF. The whole variable domain, filled in from reference TRBV7-3 and TRBJ2-4, reads GAGVSQTPSNKVTEKGKYVELRCDPISGHTALYWYRQSLGQGPEFLIYFQGTGAADDSGLPNDRFFAVRPEGSVSTLKIQRTERGDSAVYLCASSLGGGLAKNIQYFGAGTRLSVL.

This chain connects TRBV9 to TRBJ2-7; 9 nucleotides line up with TRBD1. The ends lost 4 bases at V and 5 bases at J; junction bases unmatched: 7. Germline V gene lookup returns CDR1 SGDLS and CDR2 YYNGEE. The CDR3 sequence is 14 residues long. The CDR3 here is CASSPGTGPNEQYF. The DNA for the CDR3 is TGTGCCAGCAGCCCAGGGACAGGGCCTAACGAGCAGTACTTC.

V gene TRBV6-1 combines with J gene TRBJ1-1; 9 bases agree with TRBD1. Germline trimming cut 2 bases from V and 8 bases from J; bases unmatched to any gene: 3. CDR1 and CDR2 from the germline V gene are MNHNS and SASEGT. There are 13 residues in the CDR3. The CDR3 DNA reads TGTGCCAGCAGTGAAACCGGGACAGGGGAAGCTTTCTTT. Amino acids: CASSETGTGEAFF.